This T cell receptor (beta chain) was captured in a study of Ad26.COV2.S vaccination and SARS-CoV-2 variants. Overall study findings and caveats: Non-spike TCR breadth did not differ much between vaccine and placebo recipients.

In the case of this clone: Its antigen is undetermined. Other nucleotide sequences in the sample specify the same CDR3.

The treatment here: about 20 received Ad26.COV2.S at low or high dose, single or two shots; about 5 received placebo; per-sample allocation not given. Sampling was performed 63 days after the first vaccine or placebo injection. Wuhan-strain SARS-CoV-2 spike was expressed by the Ad26 vector that made up the vaccine. The protocol was immunoSEQ multiplex PCR, while the TCRdb copy is restricted to in-frame clones and leaves out a portion. Of roughly 390,000 clones listed, more than 85% were seen once; the top ten hold around 3.4%. This sequence originates from a person between 18 and 59 years old who received the Ad26.COV2.S COVID-19 vaccine or a placebo. The sequencing used peripheral blood, collected in a trial of Ad26.COV2.S vaccine versus placebo.

CDR3 nucleotide sequence: TGTGCCAGCAGAAGGACTAGCGGCACAGATACGCAGTATTTT. Amino acid sequence: CASRRTSGTDTQYF. The chain uses TRBV3-1 (or the pseudogene TRBV3-2) and TRBJ2-3, with 9 bases lining up with TRBD2. The CDR3 spans 14 residues. In germline, CDR1 is LGHDT, CDR2 YNNKEL (reference sequence). V lost 6 bases to trimming and J lost 1 base; unmatched junction nucleotides: 2.